This T cell receptor beta chain was obtained from a study of blood T cell dynamics during melanoma immunotherapy. For the study at large: Metastatic melanoma patients received first-line pembrolizumab or nivolumab plus ipilimumab. General study results and limits: Whether repertoire-driving clones were melanoma-specific could not be determined.

CDR1 is SGHNT and CDR2 is YYREEE in the germline V gene (reference sequence). Between the trimmed V and J ends, which lost 4 bases and 4 bases, there was a span of 21 bases. The CDR3 sequence is 16 residues long. A fixed DNA input of around 0.35 ug was used per bulk PBMC sample. TCRdb's copy holds only in-frame clones and misses some; the assay was immunoSEQ multiplex PCR. The repertoire includes about 14,000 clones, about nine tenths of them detected once, and 5.5% to 7.5% sits in the top ten. A word on this clone: Antigen unknown.

Time point reported: pre-treatment baseline. Response was assessed by RECIST 1.1 at 12 weeks, except a couple of rapid progressors. The sample consisted of blood, taken from a patient treated with checkpoint blockade. The chain carries TRBV5-4 and TRBJ2-7; either TRBD1 or TRBD2 may supply D (7 bases each). This receptor was taken from a human donor with melanoma. The CDR3 DNA is TGTGCCAGCAGCAGCCGGGGAGGGGGCGACCTGTACGAGCAGTACTTC. This sequence encodes CASSSRGGGDLYEQYF.